This T cell receptor (beta chain) was sequenced during a study of early T cells in non-severe SARS-CoV-2 infection. This clonotype has at least ten counts. With 2 bases clipped from V and 7 bases from J, the junction kept 6 bases outside the gene matches. CDR3 length: 16 residues. Germline V gene lookup returns CDR1 MNHEY and CDR2 SVGAGI. Separate cDNA molecules each had unique molecular identifiers attached to them. TCRdb independently ran MiXCR on the 5' RACE reads; one entry per CDR3 protein. The sample contains tens of thousands of distinct CDR3 sequences, 9.5% to 13% of which appear only once. The sample here was whole blood, taken at baseline. The chain couples TRBV6-5 to TRBJ1-6; 9 nucleotides align to TRBD1. The TCR sequence derives from an adult who was a healthcare worker with PCR-confirmed SARS-CoV-2 infection or an uninfected control (not recorded which). CDR3 sequence: CASSYLGQGNNSPLHF. DNA for the CDR3: TGTGCCAGCAGTTACCTAGGACAGGGGAACAATTCACCCCTCCACTTT.